These 5 T cell receptor beta chains were all obtained from the same sample, sequenced in a study of a mutant IDH1 vaccine in newly diagnosed glioma. The assay was immunoSEQ multiplex PCR, and TCRdb's table has in-frame clones only and misses some. The sample consists of about 34,000 clones, about 87% of them appearing once. Antigens of these TCRs are unknown. Indicated time point: week 47, end of study. Every single dose of the vaccine, 300 ug of mutant IDH1 20-mer peptide, came with topical imiquimod. This sample comprised PBMCs, obtained from a glioma patient whose treatment included an IDH1 peptide vaccine. The receptors stem from a woman aged 25 to 45 with glioma.

This chain joins TRBV7-9 and TRBJ1-2, with no clear D. Trimming removed 4 bases at V and 4 bases at J, with 19 bases between. Germline CDR1 SEHNR, CDR2 FQNEAQ (reference sequence). This CDR3 has 16 residues. CDR3 region: CASSSTRTDETYGYTF. The CDR3 bases are TGTGCCAGCAGCTCAACGCGCACCGACGAAACCTATGGCTACACCTTC. Drawing the rest from reference TRBV7-9 and TRBJ1-2, the complete variable domain is DTGVSQNPRHKITKRGQNVTFRCDPISEHNRLYWYRQTLGQGPEFLTYFQNEAQLEKSRLLSDRFSAERPKGSFSTLEIQRTEQGDSAMYLCASSSTRTDETYGYTFGSGTRLTVV.

The V and J genes are TRBV7-9 and TRBJ2-4; D might be TRBD1 (5 bases). The V and J ends lost 5 bases and 0 bases respectively, with 14 bases between them. This CDR3 spans 16 amino acids. The germline CDR1 and CDR2 sequences are SEHNR and FQNEAQ (reference sequence). This CDR3 is CASSATTDIAKNIQYF. The DNA for the CDR3 is TGTGCCAGCAGCGCAACGACAGACATAGCCAAAAACATTCAGTACTTC.

The sample holds one count of this clone. The J gene is TRBJ2-7, the V gene TRBV7-2; 11 bases are a match to TRBD2. V was clipped by 9 bases and J by 3 bases; unmatched bases: 10. The V gene's germline CDR1 is SGHTA and CDR2 FQGNSA. The CDR3 sequence is 15 residues long. CDR3 DNA: TGTGCCAGTTCGTCTAGCGGGGGGAATTTCTACGAGCAGTACTTC. Amino acid sequence: CASSSSGGNFYEQYF.

V and J are TRBV18 and TRBJ1-2; the D gene is possibly TRBD1 (5 bases). Looked up from germline, CDR1 is KGHSH and CDR2 is LQKENI. The CDR3 spans 15 residues. Trimming removed 6 bases at V and 4 bases at J, with 18 bases between. CDR3 in amino acids: CASSPRWGGSYGYTF. CDR3 coding DNA: TGTGCCAGCTCGCCCCGGTGGGGGGGGAGCTATGGCTACACCTTC.

The chain joins TRBV27 to TRBJ1-6; 9 bases match TRBD1. Germline CDR1 reads MNHEY; CDR2 reads SMNVEV (reference sequence). The V and J ends lost 3 bases and 8 bases, in that order; junction bases with no gene match: 2. CDR3 length: 14 amino acids. The CDR3 loop is CASSFGTGYSPLHF. The DNA of the CDR3 is TGTGCCAGCAGTTTTGGGACAGGGTATTCACCCCTCCACTTT.